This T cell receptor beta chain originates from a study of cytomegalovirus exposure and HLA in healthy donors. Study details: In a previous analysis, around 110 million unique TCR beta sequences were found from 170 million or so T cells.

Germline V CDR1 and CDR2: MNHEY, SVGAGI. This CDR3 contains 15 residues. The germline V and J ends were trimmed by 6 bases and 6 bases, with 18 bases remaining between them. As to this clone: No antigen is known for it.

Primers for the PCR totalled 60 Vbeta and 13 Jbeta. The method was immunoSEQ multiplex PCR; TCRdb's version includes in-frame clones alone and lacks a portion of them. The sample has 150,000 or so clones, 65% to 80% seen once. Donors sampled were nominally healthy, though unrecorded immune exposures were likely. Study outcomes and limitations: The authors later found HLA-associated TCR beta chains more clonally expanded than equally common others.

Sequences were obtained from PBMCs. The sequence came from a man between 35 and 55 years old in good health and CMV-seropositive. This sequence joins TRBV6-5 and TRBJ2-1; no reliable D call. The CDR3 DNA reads TGTGCCAGCAGCCGCTGGATGGGTAGCAGCAATGAGCAGTTCTTC. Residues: CASSRWMGSSNEQFF.